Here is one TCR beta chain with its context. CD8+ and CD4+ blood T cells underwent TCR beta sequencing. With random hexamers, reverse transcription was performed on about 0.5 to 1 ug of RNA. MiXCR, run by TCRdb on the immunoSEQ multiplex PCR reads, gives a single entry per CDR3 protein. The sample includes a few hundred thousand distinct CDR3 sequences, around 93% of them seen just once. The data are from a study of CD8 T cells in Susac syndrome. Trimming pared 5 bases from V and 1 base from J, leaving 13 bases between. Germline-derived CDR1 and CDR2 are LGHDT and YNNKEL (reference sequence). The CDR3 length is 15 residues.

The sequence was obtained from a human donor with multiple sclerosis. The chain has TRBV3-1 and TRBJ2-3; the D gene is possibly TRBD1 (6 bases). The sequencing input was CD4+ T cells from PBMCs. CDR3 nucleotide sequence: TGTGCCAGCAGCGCTGGACAGCGGCGCACAGATACGCAGTATTTT. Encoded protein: CASSAGQRRTDTQYF.